The entry that follows covers one T cell receptor beta chain sequence. What this receptor recognizes is not known. The sample holds no much larger clone one base away, and base qualities are not on file. The entry originates in a study of T cells in Graves' hyperthyroidism and ophthalmopathy (dated by TCRdb to between 2019 and 2020). About the investigation overall: To identify TCR V-J signatures that set the groups apart, the researchers used a discovery cohort of 100 patients, made up of roughly 40 with Graves' ophthalmopathy and 57 with stable Graves' hyperthyroidism. The study also compared thyroid tissue and blood T-cell repertoires from about six Graves' hyperthyroidism patients. Following sampling, methimazole starting at 30 mg daily was given to hyperthyroidism patients, and high-dose intravenous methylprednisolone was given to ophthalmopathy patients. According to the paper, TCR Vbeta CDR3 sequencing was carried out on around 140 peripheral blood samples, which came from about 45 ophthalmopathy, around 74 hyperthyroidism and some 17 progressor patients. Whether ophthalmopathy could be predicted prospectively was tested in an independent validation cohort made up of roughly 19 hyperthyroidism patients plus 17 patients who later progressed to ophthalmopathy. The roughly 91 discovery patients were randomly divided into training and test sets at a 7:3 ratio. Broad study findings and their caveats: No statistical method was used to fix the sample size in advance, and group allocation was not hidden from the investigators. Most expanded thyroid clonotypes (frequency above 0.001) were also detected in blood, a finding suggesting that blood repertoires may reflect thyroid immune responses. During validation, the model predicted progression to ophthalmopathy a median of around six months ahead of onset, with roughly 65% sensitivity and 72% to 80% specificity. A model built on a 13 V-J signature distinguished ophthalmopathy from stable hyperthyroidism, reaching around 87% sensitivity and about 81% specificity in cross-validation and 80%/75% in testing.

Amplification of TCR beta CDR3 regions was carried out from RNA transcripts. The TCR CDR3 was subjected to a first round of RT-PCR using the HTBI primer set and the Qiagen OneStep RT-PCR kit. A second multiplex PCR round built the libraries, followed by size selection and purification. Sequencing of the libraries was done on an Illumina HiSeq2000 using paired-end 100 bp reads. The authors' analysis ran thus. SOAPnuke was used to process the raw data, with reads discarded if the reads contained adapters or uncalled bases, had a mean Phred below 15, or lacked an exact constant-primer or identifier match. COPE v1.2.5 was used to merge the high-quality paired reads, and each unique nucleotide sequence was defined as a clonotype. MiTCR v1.1 was used to align clonotypes to the IMGT TRBV, TRBD and TRBJ reference segments. Only V-J combinations with frequency above 0.0001, covering 99.2% of repertoires, were analysed. A TCS score was defined as the ratio between F50 (clonal expansion) and ExV (chaos), using BLOSUM62-based TCRdist between CDR3 peptides within each V-J. Welch's t-statistics and random forest reduced roughly 530 V-J features to under 15, which were used in a naive Bayes classifier (R e1071). The similarity between thyroid and blood repertoires was quantified using the Morisita-Horn index. TCRdb redid the processing of the public reads, applying fastp at Q25 and MiXCR, and retained in-frame beta chains. All rows with the same CDR3 protein become a single entry with the most common DNA and genes. The V and J calls were not made by the authors but by TCRdb's processing. The sample contains 530,000 or so distinct CDR3 sequences, under 60% of them found a single time. The top ten hold more than 7% of the sample.

V gives up 5 bases and J gives up 7 bases, and the segment between their germline ends measures 12 bases. The germline V gene specifies SGHNT as CDR1 and YENEEA as CDR2. Including cysteine and phenylalanine, the CDR3 has 13 amino acids. Left in the record is the CDR3 DNA by itself, 39 bases read in frame from the first base. Stable Graves' hyperthyroidism was defined as no progression to ophthalmopathy during 18 months of follow-up. Hyperthyroidism patients were newly diagnosed, had a disease duration of under 2 months, and were aged 18 to 65 years. The study excluded patients with uncontrolled infections, other autoimmune diseases, pregnancy or lactation. Diagnoses were based on clinical symptoms, serum thyroxine and TRAb, thyroid ultrasound and orbital computed tomography. Total RNA was extracted using Trizol reagent, and RNA quality was assessed on an Agilent 2100 Bioanalyzer.

The TCR originated in a woman aged 18-35 years with Graves' hyperthyroidism. Source material: peripheral blood or thyroid tissue (not recorded which). The chain joins TRBV11-3 to TRBJ1-3; possibly the D gene is TRBD1, per 5 matching bases. DNA sequence: TGTGCCAGCAGCCTCCGGGACGGGAACACCATATATTTT. This gives the protein CASSLRDGNTIYF. Full variable domain (CDR3 extended with the reference TRBV11-3 and TRBJ1-3 proteins): EAGVVQSPRYKIIEKKQPVAFWCNPISGHNTLYWYLQNLGQGPELLIRYENEEAVDDSQLPKDRFSAERLKGVDSTLKIQPAELGDSAVYLCASSLRDGNTIYFGEGSWLTVV.